This T cell receptor beta chain was documented in a study of cytomegalovirus exposure and HLA in healthy donors. As for this clone: Its specificity is unknown.

Healthy bone marrow donors made up the donors. Study results and caveats: Reportedly, a later analysis found an Asian-associated ancestry cluster had fewer N-insertions than the approximately 640-donor mean.

Both 60 Vbeta primers and 13 Jbeta primers went into the PCR. The table came from immunoSEQ multiplex PCR; TCRdb's copy has only in-frame clones and leaves some out. The sample consists of about 160,000 clones, under 80% of them appearing once. CDR3 size: 11 residues. The V gene's germline CDR1 is SGHAT and CDR2 FQNNGV. Specimen: PBMCs. The chain joins TRBV11-2 to TRBJ2-5; D remains ambiguous. The J call is uncertain, as TRBJ2-7 better fits the DNA end. This TCR came from a woman between 25 and 40 years old in good health and CMV-seronegative. Here the CDR3 reads CASSPLYEQYF. The CDR3 region has the DNA TGTGCCAGCAGCCCCTTATACGAGCAGTACTTC.